Following are 9 T cell receptor beta chains from one sample sequenced in a study of shared T cell receptors in the human thymus. Clones were read by immunoSEQ multiplex PCR, and TCRdb kept only the in-frame ones, dropping some. The sample holds roughly 410,000 clones; roughly 94% are singletons and the top ten take 0.02%. Sequencing was carried out using thymocytes. The receptor set was obtained from a human donor.

This clone was picked up one time. V and J are TRBV14 and TRBJ2-7; TRBD1 aligns across 9 bases. V lost 4 bases to trimming and J lost 4 bases; unmatched junction nucleotides: 11. Germline CDR1 is SGHDN and CDR2 is FVKESK. The length of the CDR3 is 16 residues. The CDR3 region is CASSPQTLDRGYEQYF. For the CDR3, the DNA is TGTGCCAGCAGCCCTCAGACCCTGGACAGGGGTTACGAGCAGTACTTC.

The rearrangement joins TRBV6-1 to TRBJ2-7; TRBD2 might be the D (6 bases). CDR3 size: 20 residues. Trimming removed 4 bases from V and 5 bases from J, with 33 bases in between. Germline V gives CDR1 MNHNS, CDR2 SASEGT. CDR3 sequence (DNA): TGTGCCAGCAGTGTCGATCCCCTCTCCCCCCTATTAGCGGACCTGCACGAGCAGTACTTC. This gives the protein CASSVDPLSPLLADLHEQYF.

This chain links TRBV7-2 with TRBJ1-2; D gene unclear. CDR1 SGHTA and CDR2 FQGNSA come from the germline V gene. V was trimmed by 6 bases and J by 5 bases, leaving 22 bases between them. The CDR3 has 16 residues. CDR3 coding DNA: TGTGCCAGCAGGCCTAGGTACCCCCCTCAATCTTATGGCTACACCTTC. It encodes CASRPRYPPQSYGYTF. The whole variable domain, filled in from reference TRBV7-2 and TRBJ1-2, reads GAGVSQSPSNKVTEKGKDVELRCDPISGHTALYWYRQSLGQGLEFLIYFQGNSAPDKSGLPSDRFSAERTGGSVSTLTIQRTQQEDSAVYLCASRPRYPPQSYGYTFGSGTRLTVV.

This rearrangement joins TRBV10-1 to TRBJ2-1; D remains unclear. Germline-derived CDR1 and CDR2 are WNHNN and SYGVQD (reference sequence). Trimming cost V 7 bases and J 5 bases, with 3 bases left between them. This CDR3 region has 10 residues. CDR3 amino acids: CASNDNEQFF. The CDR3 nucleotides read TGCGCCAGCAATGACAATGAGCAGTTCTTC.

The rearrangement joins TRBV7-6 to TRBJ2-1; the D gene is possibly TRBD2 (5 bases). CDR3 size: 16 residues. The germline V gene encodes CDR1 SGHVS and CDR2 FNYEAQ. Trimming took 0 bases from V and 6 from J, leaving 15 bases between them. The CDR3 here is CASSLARGLSANEQFF. In nucleotides, the CDR3 is TGTGCCAGCAGCTTAGCGCGAGGACTCTCGGCCAATGAGCAGTTCTTC.

V and J are TRBV7-2 and TRBJ2-7, with D maybe TRBD1 (6 bases). The germline V and J ends were trimmed by 1 base and 0 bases, with 10 bases remaining between them. In germline, CDR1 is SGHTA, CDR2 FQGNSA. The CDR3 sequence is 15 residues long. CDR3 bases: TGTGCCAGCAGCTTAGGGGGGCGCGGCTCCTACGAGCAGTACTTC. This sequence encodes CASSLGGRGSYEQYF.

J is TRBJ2-1 and V is TRBV7-7; TRBD2 matches 14 bases. This CDR3 has 20 amino acids. In germline, CDR1 is SSHAT, CDR2 FNYEAQ (reference sequence). V shed 5 bases and J 2 bases; nucleotides not matched to a gene: 14. The DNA of the CDR3 is TGTGCCAGCAGCCCGCGGGAACGACTAGCGGGAGGGCGGACCTACAATGAGCAGTTCTTC. This translates into CASSPRERLAGGRTYNEQFF. Full variable domain (remainder filled in from reference TRBV7-7 and TRBJ2-1): GAGVSQSPRYKVTKRGQDVTLRCDPISSHATLYWYQQALGQGPEFLTYFNYEAQPDKSGLPSDRFSAERPEGSISTLTIQRTEQRDSAMYRCASSPRERLAGGRTYNEQFFGPGTRLTVL.

The gene calls are TRBV28 and TRBJ2-5; 10 bases are a match to TRBD1. The trim removed 2 bases at V and 2 bases at J, leaving 2 bases unmatched. The CDR3 runs 15 residues. The V gene's germline CDR1 is MDHEN and CDR2 SYDVKM. The DNA of the CDR3 is TGTGCCAGCAGTTTACGGGACAGGGGACAAGAGACCCAGTACTTC. It encodes CASSLRDRGQETQYF.

The chain has TRBV7-8 and TRBJ1-5; TRBD1 matches at 8 bases. V gave up 2 bases and J gave up 6 bases; unmatched junction bases: 6. Germline loops: CDR1 SGHVS, CDR2 FQNEAQ. The CDR3 extends over 15 amino acids. CDR3 protein: CASSLQGARVQPQHF. The CDR3 coding sequence is TGTGCCAGCAGCTTACAGGGGGCGCGGGTTCAGCCCCAGCATTTT.